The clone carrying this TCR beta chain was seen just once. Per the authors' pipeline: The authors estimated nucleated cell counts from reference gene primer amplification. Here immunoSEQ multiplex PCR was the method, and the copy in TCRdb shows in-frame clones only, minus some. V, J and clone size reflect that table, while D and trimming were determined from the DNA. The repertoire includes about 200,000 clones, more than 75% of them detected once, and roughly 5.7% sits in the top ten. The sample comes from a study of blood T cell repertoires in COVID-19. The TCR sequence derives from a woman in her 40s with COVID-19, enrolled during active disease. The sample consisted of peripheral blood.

The CDR3 spells CASSLGGQKSYEQYF. CDR3 nucleotide sequence: TGCGCCAGCAGCTTGGGGGGACAGAAATCCTACGAGCAGTACTTC. The chain recombines TRBV5-1 with TRBJ2-7, with 7 positions matching TRBD1. The CDR3 is 15 residues long. The trim removed 0 bases at V and 1 base at J, leaving 4 bases unmatched. In germline, CDR1 is SGHRS, CDR2 YFSETQ.